Presented here are 15 T cell receptor beta chains from one specimen sequenced in a study of Graves' ophthalmopathy and Graves' hyperthyroidism. RNA transcripts served as template for amplifying TCR beta CDR3 sequences. The first-round RT-PCR employed HTBI primers together with the Qiagen OneStep RT-PCR kit. A multiplex PCR was then performed as the second round. TCRdb used MiXCR to reprocess the multiplex PCR reads, holding one entry per CDR3 protein. The table shows some 520,000 distinct CDR3 sequences, with about 15% occurring only once. Sample: blood. Source of these receptors: a woman aged 25 to 39 with Graves' ophthalmopathy.

V and J are TRBV11-2 and TRBJ2-5; TRBD1 matches at 11 bases. The CDR3 has 16 amino acids. The germline V gene encodes CDR1 SGHAT and CDR2 FQNNGV. J lost 5 bases, V lost 3 bases, and 8 bases had no gene match. This CDR3 is CASSFFGQGARETQYF. The CDR3 DNA follows: TGTGCCAGCAGCTTTTTTGGACAGGGGGCGCGTGAGACCCAGTACTTC.

In the case of this clonotype: With a much larger clone just one base away, this may be a read error. No conserved phenylalanine or tryptophan is present at the end of the CDR3, so a read error is the likely explanation. The V and J genes are TRBV27 and TRBJ1-1; 8 bases are shared with TRBD1. Looked up from germline, CDR1 is MNHEY and CDR2 is SMNVEV (reference sequence). J gave up 4 bases and V 4 bases, and 11 bases lay outside the gene matches. The CDR3 runs to 16 residues. CDR3 sequence reads: CASSSSGRGRFTEAFV. The CDR3 DNA reads as TGTGCCAGCAGTTCTTCAGGCAGGGGGCGCTTCACTGAAGCTTTCGTT.

There are many counts of this clonotype. This chain's CDR3 is CSAREASGYTF. CDR3 nucleotides: TGCAGTGCTAGAGAGGCGTCCGGCTACACCTTC. The rearrangement uses TRBV20-1 and TRBJ1-2, with no clear D. The CDR3 is 11 residues long. V was clipped by 0 bases and J by 8 bases, with 7 bases between them. Germline V gene sequence: CDR1 DFQATT, CDR2 SNEGSKA (reference sequence).

This clonotype was seen at least ten times. The V and J genes are TRBV19 and TRBJ2-5; possible D gene TRBD1, 6 bases. V was clipped by 6 bases and J by 7 bases, with 18 bases between them. Germline lookup yields CDR1 LNHDA and CDR2 SQIVND (reference sequence). The CDR3 is made up of 14 amino acids. The CDR3 sequence: CASRGTSPGGTQYF. The DNA for the CDR3 is TGTGCCAGTAGGGGGACAAGCCCAGGAGGGACCCAGTACTTC.

This clonotype has at least ten counts. This chain connects TRBV7-3 to TRBJ2-7, with D perhaps assigned TRBD1 or TRBD2 (6 bases each). Trimming removed 1 base from V and 1 base from J, with 11 bases in between. Germline CDR1 is SGHTA and CDR2 is FQGTGA. The CDR3 is 15 residues long. The CDR3, as DNA: TGTGCCAGCAGCTTAAATCCGGGGGCTTCCTACGAGCAGTACTTC. Its protein product is CASSLNPGASYEQYF.

This clonotype has only a few counts. This chain joins TRBV6-5 and TRBJ2-7; D might be TRBD1 (6 bases). Germline loops: CDR1 MNHEY, CDR2 SVGAGI. Trimming took off 0 bases at V and 2 bases at J, with 11 bases between the two ends. CDR3 length equals 15 residues. The CDR3 is CASSYSGGPAYEQYF. The CDR3, as DNA: TGTGCCAGCAGTTACTCTGGGGGCCCCGCCTACGAGCAGTACTTC.

This clonotype was observed at least ten times. J is TRBJ1-1 and V is TRBV7-2; tentatively, D is TRBD1 (5 bases). The germline V gene has CDR1 SGHTA and CDR2 FQGNSA. The length of the CDR3 is 15 residues. V shed 1 base and J shed 1 base, with 10 bases lying between them. The CDR3: CASSLGRRGNTEAFF. In nucleotides, the CDR3 is TGTGCCAGCAGCTTAGGGAGGAGGGGGAACACTGAAGCTTTCTTT.

This clonotype has a count of ten or more. The CDR3 reads CSARRTGGEETQYF. For the CDR3, the DNA is TGCAGTGCTAGACGGACCGGGGGGGAGGAGACCCAGTACTTC. V gene TRBV20-1 combines with J gene TRBJ2-5, with 8 bases that match TRBD2. J gave up 5 bases and V 2 bases, and 7 bases lay outside the gene matches. Germline V CDR1 and CDR2: DFQATT, SNEGSKA (reference sequence). CDR3 length equals 14 residues.

This clonotype was recorded at least ten times. The V and J genes are TRBV6-5 and TRBJ1-1; unclear D gene. The V end was cut by 7 bases, the J end by 13 bases, with 22 bases between. The CDR3 covers 13 residues. Per the germline V gene, CDR1 is MNHEY and CDR2 is SVGAGI. The CDR3, as DNA: TGTGCCAGCACCCCTAAGGGCCCATTGAAGCTTTTCTTT. This sequence encodes CASTPKGPLKLFF.

The chain combines TRBV6-1 with TRBJ1-1, with D tentatively TRBD1 (5 bases). Germline V gene sequence: CDR1 MNHNS, CDR2 SASEGT. CDR3 size: 15 residues. Trimming took off 3 bases at V and 4 bases at J, with 15 bases between the two ends. The CDR3 bases are TGTGCCAGCAGTGATAGGCTCCAGGGCGGCACTGAAGCTTTCTTT. It encodes CASSDRLQGGTEAFF.

This clonotype was counted many times. The chain links TRBV7-9 to TRBJ2-5; the D is unclear. From germline, CDR1 is SEHNR and CDR2 FQNEAQ (reference sequence). CDR3 length equals 11 residues. V was clipped by 1 base and J by 9 bases, with 6 bases between them. In DNA form, the CDR3 reads TGTGCCAGCAGCTTAGGCGATTCCCAGTACTTC. It specifies CASSLGDSQYF.

This clonotype was recorded at least ten times. The chain carries TRBV20-1 and TRBJ1-5, with D perhaps matching TRBD1 (5 bases). V gave up 1 base and J gave up 0 bases, with 10 bases separating them. The germline V gene encodes CDR1 DFQATT and CDR2 SNEGSKA (reference sequence). The CDR3 length is 15 residues. The CDR3 DNA sequence: TGCAGTGCTAGAGGCCCAGACAGTAGCAATCAGCCCCAGCATTTT. It specifies CSARGPDSSNQPQHF.

The V call is TRBV6-5, the J call TRBJ2-7; 8 nucleotides match TRBD1. This CDR3 region has 16 residues. The germline V gene encodes CDR1 MNHEY and CDR2 SVGAGI. V lost 2 bases and J lost 2; bases outside the gene matches: 8. The CDR3 nucleotides are TGTGCCAGCAGTTACGCCACCGGGACAGGACCCTACGAGCAGTACTTC. Translated: CASSYATGTGPYEQYF.

This clonotype was seen ten or more times. This chain links TRBV19 with TRBJ1-2; perhaps TRBD1 as D (5 bases). This CDR3 comprises 16 residues. Germline V gene data show CDR1 as LNHDA and CDR2 as SQIVND (reference sequence). Trimming stripped 4 bases from V and 2 bases from J, with 17 bases between. The CDR3 spells CASSSPARATNYGYTF. Written as DNA, the CDR3 is TGTGCCAGTAGTAGCCCCGCCAGGGCCACAAACTATGGCTACACCTTC.

This clonotype was recorded at least ten times. The V gene is TRBV20-1, the J gene TRBJ2-7; perhaps TRBD2 as D (5 bases). The length of the CDR3 is 14 residues. Germline V gene data show CDR1 as DFQATT and CDR2 as SNEGSKA (reference sequence). V lost 1 base and J lost 3, with 13 bases in between. The CDR3 region is CSARVVGRGYEQYF. The CDR3 DNA follows: TGCAGTGCTAGAGTGGTCGGCCGGGGCTACGAGCAGTACTTC.